This T cell receptor beta chain was recorded in a study of CD8+CD57+ T cells in acquired aplastic anemia (dated by TCRdb to between 2017 and 2018). With respect to the entire study: DNA extracted from sorted CD4+ and CD8+ cells had a mean of approximately 3.5 ug, with a range of 0.2 to 27.4 ug. CD8+CD57+ expansion was defined as a frequency above the mean frequency observed in healthy subjects. What the authors observed across the whole study: Patients and healthy controls showed no significant difference in CD8+ Simpson's diversity (P=0.060). Approximately 27 CD8+ CDR3 sequences were found in both patients and controls but appeared to be highly expressed in patients and within the immunodominant clones of the patients.

On this clonotype itself: What antigen it recognizes has not been identified. No base qualities exist here, and no much larger clone lies one base off it.

Profiling of TCR beta VDJ combinations and CDR3 sequences used genomic DNA as the template. An Illumina HiSeq 2000 was used for TCR repertoire sequencing. Processing in the source paper ran as follows. TRBV/TRBJ rearrangement plots, CDR3 size and DJ length profiles, and Simpson's diversity index were used to evaluate the repertoires. The immunodominant clone was defined as the most abundant DNA sequence in deep sequencing data. CDR3 amino acid sequences were checked for sharing between subjects and were compared against published repertoires and the VDJdb database. TCRdb reprocessing: public reads trimmed at Q25 with fastp, clones called with MiXCR, in-frame beta chains kept. Each CDR3 protein appears once, grouped with its most common genes and DNA. The V and J calls here are based on TCRdb, not the publication. This sample gives about 190,000 distinct CDR3 sequences in total; just under 50% of them show up just once. Over 7.5% of the sample rests with the top ten.

Flow cytometry had shown CD8+CD57+ cell expansion in the patients selected for sequencing. All patients had severe acquired aplastic anemia diagnosed by International Study of Aplastic Anemia and Agranulocytosis and Camitta criteria. No patient had received any therapy when blood was sampled. In the study, sorted CD4+ and CD8+ blood T cells from patients with severe aplastic anemia and from healthy subjects underwent deep sequencing of TCR repertoires. Patients were enrolled under clinicaltrials.gov protocols 00001620, 01623167, 00001397, 00071045, 00081523 and 00961064 in the USA. Ficoll-Paque density gradient centrifugation was used to isolate peripheral blood mononuclear cells. Before DNA extraction, CD4+ and CD8+ T cells were sorted by FACS or by magnetic beads. The CDR3 goes from the cysteine to the phenylalanine over 12 residues. CDR3 DNA only is kept here, 36 bases in frame from base 1. Taken from the germline V gene, the CDR1 and CDR2 loops are SNHLY and FYNNEI. Relative to germline, V is 6 bases shorter and J is 8 bases shorter, with 13 bases between their ends.

The sequence was collected from a human donor with aplastic anemia. Recombination joined TRBV2 with TRBJ1-1, with the D segment identity uncertain. Sequencing was carried out using sorted CD4+, CD8+, or CD8+CD57+ T cells (not recorded which) from PBMCs. The bases read TGTGCCAGCAGCGTTGAGGAGTCCGAAGCTTTCTTT. It encodes CASSVEESEAFF.